This is a list of T cell receptor beta chains from one sample in a study of blood T cell repertoires in COVID-19. Measured with immunoSEQ multiplex PCR; TCRdb has only the in-frame clones, and not every one. This table has about 140,000 clones, roughly four fifths appearing once. Sequences were obtained from peripheral blood. The receptor source for this set is a woman aged 60-75 years with acute or convalescent COVID-19. Each CDR3 is given with its conserved first and last residue. The order of the fields is CDR3 protein, V gene, J gene.

CDR3aa: CAWSQGLAGYQETQYF
v_gene: TRBV30
j_gene: TRBJ2-5

CDR3aa: CASSLERGGLVGEQYF
v_gene: TRBV11-2
j_gene: TRBJ2-7

CDR3aa: CASSQGVWEGADTQYF
v_gene: TRBV4-1
j_gene: TRBJ2-3

CDR3aa: CASSFGGSEAFF
v_gene: TRBV7-9
j_gene: TRBJ1-1

CDR3aa: CASRPAGFNTEAFF
v_gene: TRBV19
j_gene: TRBJ1-1

CDR3aa: CASSLDGTSGNTQYF
v_gene: TRBV7-9
j_gene: TRBJ2-3

CDR3aa: CATRGPNYGYTF
v_gene: TRBV2
j_gene: TRBJ1-2

CDR3aa: CASSQDGAGATYEQYF
v_gene: TRBV4-1
j_gene: TRBJ2-7

CDR3aa: CAISEQGYEQYF
v_gene: TRBV10-3
j_gene: TRBJ2-7

CDR3aa: CASRPWTSAYEQYF
v_gene: TRBV28
j_gene: TRBJ2-7

CDR3aa: CASRAGGDNYGYTF
v_gene: TRBV6-1
j_gene: TRBJ1-2

CDR3aa: CASSSQGVGGYTF
v_gene: TRBV4-2
j_gene: TRBJ1-2

CDR3aa: CASSQVTSNPPYEQYF
v_gene: TRBV3-1/TRBV3-2
j_gene: TRBJ2-7

CDR3aa: CASSDSTHRSYNSPLHF
v_gene: TRBV6-4
j_gene: TRBJ1-6

CDR3aa: CASSPGQGANQPQHF
v_gene: TRBV7-6
j_gene: TRBJ1-5

CDR3aa: CASSTDRYYGYTF
v_gene: TRBV19
j_gene: TRBJ1-2

CDR3aa: CAISPPGLAIEQFF
v_gene: TRBV10-3
j_gene: TRBJ2-1

CDR3aa: CASSQNRGRGNSPLHF
v_gene: TRBV3-1/TRBV3-2
j_gene: TRBJ1-6

CDR3aa: CASSLTASNYGYTF
v_gene: TRBV27
j_gene: TRBJ1-2

CDR3aa: CASSSRAGQQNTEAFF
v_gene: TRBV5-1
j_gene: TRBJ1-1

CDR3aa: CASSRQTGRPQHF
v_gene: TRBV6-6
j_gene: TRBJ1-5

CDR3aa: CASSLGTGGTDTQYF
v_gene: TRBV5-1
j_gene: TRBJ2-3

CDR3aa: CASSVAAQGNTEAFF
v_gene: TRBV9
j_gene: TRBJ1-1

CDR3aa: CASSERGTKETQYF
v_gene: TRBV2
j_gene: TRBJ2-5

CDR3aa: CASSLGTSRGGETQYF
v_gene: TRBV5-1
j_gene: TRBJ2-5

CDR3aa: CASSQGVSRSYNEQFF
v_gene: TRBV11-2
j_gene: TRBJ2-1

CDR3aa: CASSLVPVGGPGNGYTF
v_gene: TRBV3-1/TRBV3-2
j_gene: TRBJ1-2

CDR3aa: CSASKRAGAWEKLFF
v_gene: TRBV20-1
j_gene: TRBJ1-4

CDR3aa: CASSLDRRSPLHF
v_gene: TRBV11-2
j_gene: TRBJ1-6

CDR3aa: CASNSRVIDYGYTF
v_gene: TRBV19
j_gene: TRBJ1-2

CDR3aa: CASSLEGSHTEAFF
v_gene: TRBV7-9
j_gene: TRBJ1-1

CDR3aa: CASRPTGWEKLFF
v_gene: TRBV27
j_gene: TRBJ1-4

CDR3aa: CASMGDAGPQHF
v_gene: TRBV6-5
j_gene: TRBJ1-5

CDR3aa: CASSFGRGNQPQHF
v_gene: TRBV28
j_gene: TRBJ1-5

CDR3aa: CASSIMSPSGRSSYEQYF
v_gene: TRBV19
j_gene: TRBJ2-7

CDR3aa: CASSSTGGNTEAFF
v_gene: TRBV6-5
j_gene: TRBJ1-1

CDR3aa: CASSETGALEKLFF
v_gene: TRBV2
j_gene: TRBJ1-4

CDR3aa: CASSFEGDQPQHF
v_gene: TRBV28
j_gene: TRBJ1-5

CDR3aa: CASSEAPPGVGNTIYF
v_gene: TRBV6-1
j_gene: TRBJ1-3

CDR3aa: CAWSVTLGRPLTF
v_gene: TRBV30
j_gene: TRBJ1-2

CDR3aa: CASSRSGGSRNEQFF
v_gene: TRBV11-2
j_gene: TRBJ2-1

CDR3aa: CASSLAGGYEQYF
v_gene: TRBV7-2
j_gene: TRBJ2-7